The 15 T cell receptor beta chains in this list originate from one sample, sequenced in a study of T cell responses to AZD1222 COVID-19 vaccine. Libraries were prepared by immunoSEQ multiplex PCR; TCRdb keeps only in-frame clonotypes and omits some of them. This sample has 140,000 or so clones; roughly 87% occur once, and the top ten carry about 5.4%. Specimen: peripheral blood, collected 28 days after the second dose of the MenACWY control vaccine. The receptor source for this set is an adult who received the MenACWY meningococcal vaccine as a control.

The chain carries TRBV11-3 and TRBJ1-1, with no clear D. V was shortened by 8 bases and J by 1 base, with 11 bases between the two germline ends. Germline V CDR1 and CDR2: SGHNT, YENEEA. The CDR3 consists of 13 residues. The CDR3 loop is CASRSGWNTEAFF. The DNA of the CDR3 is TGTGCCAGCCGCTCAGGTTGGAACACTGAAGCTTTCTTT. The full variable domain, rest sourced from reference TRBV11-3 and TRBJ1-1, is EAGVVQSPRYKIIEKKQPVAFWCNPISGHNTLYWYLQNLGQGPELLIRYENEEAVDDSQLPKDRFSAERLKGVDSTLKIQPAELGDSAVYLCASRSGWNTEAFFGQGTRLTVV.

The chain employs TRBV18 and TRBJ1-1; D possibly corresponds to TRBD1 (5 bases). Germline lookup yields CDR1 KGHSH and CDR2 LQKENI. V shed 4 bases and J shed 6 bases, with 12 bases lying between them. The CDR3 spans 13 residues. CDR3 residues: CASSLGLDAEAFF. The CDR3 coding sequence is TGTGCCAGCTCACTGGGGCTAGACGCTGAAGCTTTCTTT.

This rearrangement joins TRBV19 to TRBJ1-2, with D perhaps matching TRBD1 (5 bases). Trimming left V 9 bases short and J 5 bases short, with 16 bases between. The CDR3 has 13 amino acids. CDR1 is LNHDA and CDR2 is SQIVND in the germline V gene (reference sequence). The CDR3 region is CASNPGRGYGYTF. Here the CDR3 DNA reads TGTGCCAGCAACCCGGGACGGGGGTATGGCTACACCTTC.

CDR3 sequence reads: CASSPGQGTNYGYTF. CDR3 DNA: TGCGCCAGCAGTCCCGGACAGGGGACTAACTATGGCTACACCTTC. The chain links TRBV23-1 to TRBJ1-2; TRBD1 matches 9 bases. TRBV23-1 is identified as an open reading frame with a role that is uncertain. The CDR3 contains 15 residues. The V segment lost 4 bases and the J segment 0 bases; nucleotides outside the gene matches: 3.

This chain connects TRBV7-6 to TRBJ2-2; 9 nucleotides align to TRBD1. CDR3 size: 16 residues. Germline CDR1 is SGHVS and CDR2 is FNYEAQ. Trimming removed 5 bases from V and 5 bases from J; junction bases left unmatched: 9. CDR3 sequence: CASSPVTGGWTGELFF. The CDR3 DNA follows: TGTGCCAGCAGCCCCGTGACAGGGGGGTGGACCGGGGAGCTGTTTTTT. Filled out from reference TRBV7-6 and TRBJ2-2, the complete variable domain reads GAGVSQSPRYKVTKRGQDVALRCDPISGHVSLYWYRQALGQGPEFLTYFNYEAQQDKSGLPNDRFSAERPEGSISTLTIQRTEQRDSAMYRCASSPVTGGWTGELFFGEGSRLTVL.

The J gene is TRBJ1-2, the V gene TRBV19; D uncertain. CDR1 and CDR2 (germline): LNHDA, SQIVND (reference sequence). This CDR3 is built from 12 residues. V lost 4 bases and J lost 0, with 3 bases in between. CDR3: CASSRSNYGYTF. For the CDR3, the DNA is TGTGCCAGTAGTAGGTCTAACTATGGCTACACCTTC.

V usage is TRBV7-9 and J usage is TRBJ2-5; 8 nucleotides line up with TRBD1. V was clipped by 6 bases and J by 0 bases; unmatched bases: 0. CDR3 length: 13 amino acids. Germline CDR1 and CDR2: SEHNR and FQNEAQ (reference sequence). CDR3 sequence (DNA): TGTGCCAGCAGGGACAGGGACCAAGAGACCCAGTACTTC. Translated, it gives CASRDRDQETQYF.

The CDR3 DNA reads TGTGCCAGCACCGGCCAATCACGGGGCCAAGAGACCCAGTACTTC. Protein sequence: CASTGQSRGQETQYF. The chain employs TRBV2 and TRBJ2-5, with TRBD2 as a possible D gene (5 bases). Trimming took 7 bases from V and 1 from J, leaving 16 bases between them. This CDR3 spans 15 amino acids. Germline V gene sequence: CDR1 SNHLY, CDR2 FYNNEI.

The chain joins TRBV6-6 to TRBJ1-6; 8 positions agree with TRBD1. The germline V gene encodes CDR1 MNHNY and CDR2 SVGAGI (reference sequence). The CDR3 contains 15 residues. With V trimmed by 4 bases and J by 4 bases, 3 bases remained unmatched. The DNA for the CDR3 is TGTGCCAGCAGTTCCCGGACAGGGTATAATTCACCCCTCCACTTT. As protein: CASSSRTGYNSPLHF.

This chain connects TRBV6-2 or TRBV6-3 to TRBJ1-1; 8 bases map to TRBD1. The CDR3 sequence is 13 residues long. V lost 6 bases and J lost 5; bases outside the gene matches: 5. In germline, CDR1 is MNHEY, CDR2 SVGEGT. In nucleotides, the CDR3 is TGTGCCAGCAGCCTACAGGGGGGAACTGAAGCTTTCTTT. This sequence encodes CASSLQGGTEAFF.

The chain links TRBV7-6 to TRBJ2-5, with a weak D call TRBD2 (5 bases). CDR3 length equals 13 residues. Trimming cost V 5 bases and J 5 bases, with 12 bases left between them. Germline V lookup: CDR1 SGHVS, CDR2 FNYEAQ. The CDR3 region has the DNA TGTGCCAGCAGCCTTGGACTGGCGGAGACCCAGTACTTC. Its translation is CASSLGLAETQYF.

The gene calls are TRBV7-2 and TRBJ1-3, with 8 positions matching TRBD1. This CDR3 has 15 amino acids. J gave up 3 bases and V 4 bases, and 5 bases lay outside the gene matches. CDR1 is SGHTA and CDR2 is FQGNSA in the germline V gene. This chain's CDR3 is CASSSGQGGGNTIYF. In nucleotides, the CDR3 is TGTGCCAGCAGCTCCGGACAGGGAGGTGGAAACACCATATATTTT.

The rearrangement uses TRBV6-1 and TRBJ1-3, with 7 bases fitting TRBD1. Germline loops: CDR1 MNHNS, CDR2 SASEGT. V was pared by 3 bases and J by 6 bases, with 5 bases of the junction left unmatched. The CDR3 consists of 14 residues. The CDR3 loop is CASSDPTGANTIYF. The CDR3 nucleotides read TGTGCCAGCAGTGACCCTACAGGGGCAAACACCATATATTTT.

This clone was observed once. The chain employs TRBV9 and TRBJ2-7, with D maybe TRBD1 (6 bases). CDR3 length: 14 amino acids. V lost 2 bases and J 2 bases, leaving 11 bases between the germline ends. Looked up from germline, CDR1 is SGDLS and CDR2 is YYNGEE. CDR3 residues: CASSVGRGAYEQYF. The CDR3 bases are TGTGCCAGCAGCGTCGGCAGGGGTGCCTACGAGCAGTACTTC.

DNA for the CDR3: TGTGCCAGCAGCTTAGGCCCAGGGAGAAGCAATGAGCAGTTCTTC. Residues: CASSLGPGRSNEQFF. The rearrangement joins TRBV7-2 to TRBJ2-1, with D perhaps TRBD1 or TRBD2 (5 bases each). Trimming stripped 1 base from V and 6 bases from J, with 13 bases between. The germline V gene has CDR1 SGHTA and CDR2 FQGNSA. The CDR3 is made up of 15 amino acids.